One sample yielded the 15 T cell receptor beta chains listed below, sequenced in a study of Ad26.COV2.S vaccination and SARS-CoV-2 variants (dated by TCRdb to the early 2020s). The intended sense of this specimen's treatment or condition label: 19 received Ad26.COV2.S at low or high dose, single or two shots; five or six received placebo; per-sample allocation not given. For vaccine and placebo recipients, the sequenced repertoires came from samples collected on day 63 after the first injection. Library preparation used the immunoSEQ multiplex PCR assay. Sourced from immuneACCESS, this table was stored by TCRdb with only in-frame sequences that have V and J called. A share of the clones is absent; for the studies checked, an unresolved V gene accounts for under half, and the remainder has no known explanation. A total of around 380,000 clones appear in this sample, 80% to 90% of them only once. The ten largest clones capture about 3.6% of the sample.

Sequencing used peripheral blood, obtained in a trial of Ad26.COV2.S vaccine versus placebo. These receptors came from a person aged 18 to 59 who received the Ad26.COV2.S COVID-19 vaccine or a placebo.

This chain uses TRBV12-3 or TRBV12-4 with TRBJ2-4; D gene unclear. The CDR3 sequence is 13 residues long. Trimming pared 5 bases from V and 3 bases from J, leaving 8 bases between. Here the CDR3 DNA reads TGTGCCAGCAGTCCCTCTAGCAAAAACATTCAGTACTTC. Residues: CASSPSSKNIQYF.

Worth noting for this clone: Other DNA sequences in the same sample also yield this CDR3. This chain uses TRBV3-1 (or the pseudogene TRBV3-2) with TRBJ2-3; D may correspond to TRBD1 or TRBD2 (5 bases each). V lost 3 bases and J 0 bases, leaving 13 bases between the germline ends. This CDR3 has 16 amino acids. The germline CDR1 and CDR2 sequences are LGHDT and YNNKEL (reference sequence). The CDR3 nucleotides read TGTGCCAGCAGCCAGAACCCGGGACGCAGCACAGATACGCAGTATTTT. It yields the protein CASSQNPGRSTDTQYF.

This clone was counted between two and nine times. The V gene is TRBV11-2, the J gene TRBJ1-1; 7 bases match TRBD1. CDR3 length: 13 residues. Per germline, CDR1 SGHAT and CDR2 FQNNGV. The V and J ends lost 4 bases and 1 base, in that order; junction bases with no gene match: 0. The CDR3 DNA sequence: TGTGCCAGCAGCTCAGGGGGGAACACTGAAGCTTTCTTT. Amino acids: CASSSGGNTEAFF.

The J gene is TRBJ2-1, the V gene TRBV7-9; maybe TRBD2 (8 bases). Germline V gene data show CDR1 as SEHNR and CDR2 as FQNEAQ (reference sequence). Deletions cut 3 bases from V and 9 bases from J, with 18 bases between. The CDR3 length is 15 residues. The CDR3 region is CASSFGTAGVPEQFF. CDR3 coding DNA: TGTGCCAGCAGCTTTGGGACAGCGGGGGTGCCTGAGCAGTTCTTC.

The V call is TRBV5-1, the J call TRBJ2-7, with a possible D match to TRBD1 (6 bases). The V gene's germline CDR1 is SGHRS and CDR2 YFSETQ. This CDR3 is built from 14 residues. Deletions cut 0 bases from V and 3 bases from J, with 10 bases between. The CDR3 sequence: CASSLAQGRYEQYF. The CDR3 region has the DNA TGCGCCAGCAGCTTGGCCCAGGGGCGCTACGAGCAGTACTTC.

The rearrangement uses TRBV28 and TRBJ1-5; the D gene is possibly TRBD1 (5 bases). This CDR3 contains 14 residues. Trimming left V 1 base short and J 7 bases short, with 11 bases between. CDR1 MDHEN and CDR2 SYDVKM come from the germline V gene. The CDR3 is CASSLSGGRQPQHF. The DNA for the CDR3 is TGTGCCAGCAGTTTATCCGGGGGACGGCAGCCCCAGCATTTT.

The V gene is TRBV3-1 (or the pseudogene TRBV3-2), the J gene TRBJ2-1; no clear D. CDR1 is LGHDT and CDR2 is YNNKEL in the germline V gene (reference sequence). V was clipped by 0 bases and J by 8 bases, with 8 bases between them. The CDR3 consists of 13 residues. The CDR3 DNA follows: TGTGCCAGCAGCCAAGACCGGCTGGATGAGCAGTTCTTC. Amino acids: CASSQDRLDEQFF.

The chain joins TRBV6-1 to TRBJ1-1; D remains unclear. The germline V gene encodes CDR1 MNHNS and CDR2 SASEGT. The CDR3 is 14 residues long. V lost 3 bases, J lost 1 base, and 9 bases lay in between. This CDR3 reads CASSEHITNTEAFF. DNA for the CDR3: TGTGCCAGCAGTGAGCACATCACGAACACTGAAGCTTTCTTT.

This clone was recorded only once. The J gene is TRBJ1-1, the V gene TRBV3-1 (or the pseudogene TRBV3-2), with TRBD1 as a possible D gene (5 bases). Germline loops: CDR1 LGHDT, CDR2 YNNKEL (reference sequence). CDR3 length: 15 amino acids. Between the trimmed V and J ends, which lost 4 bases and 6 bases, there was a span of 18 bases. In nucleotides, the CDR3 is TGTGCCAGCAGCCCCCCTCGGGGCGTAAGCGCTGAAGCTTTCTTT. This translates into CASSPPRGVSAEAFF.

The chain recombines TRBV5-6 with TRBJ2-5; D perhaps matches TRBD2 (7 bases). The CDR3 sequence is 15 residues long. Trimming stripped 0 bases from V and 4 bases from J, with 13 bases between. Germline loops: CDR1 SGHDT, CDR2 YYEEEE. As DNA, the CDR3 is TGTGCCAGCAGCTTGGGTGGGGGGGCCCCAGAGACCCAGTACTTC. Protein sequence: CASSLGGGAPETQYF.

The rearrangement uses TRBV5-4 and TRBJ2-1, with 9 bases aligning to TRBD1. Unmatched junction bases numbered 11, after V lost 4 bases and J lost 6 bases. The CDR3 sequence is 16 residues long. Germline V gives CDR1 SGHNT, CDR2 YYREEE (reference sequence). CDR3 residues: CASSEPGQGTGNEQFF. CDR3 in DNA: TGTGCCAGCAGCGAACCGGGACAGGGAACGGGCAATGAGCAGTTCTTC.

CDR3 bases: TGCAGTGCTAGTGACGGTGTGGTGGGGGCTCCGGATTCACCCCTCCACTTT. Translated, it gives CSASDGVVGAPDSPLHF. The chain has TRBV20-1 and TRBJ1-6; a weak D match, TRBD1 (6 bases). This CDR3 has 17 amino acids. The ends were cut back, 3 bases at V and 8 bases at J, with 23 bases in the middle. CDR1 DFQATT and CDR2 SNEGSKA come from the germline V gene (reference sequence).

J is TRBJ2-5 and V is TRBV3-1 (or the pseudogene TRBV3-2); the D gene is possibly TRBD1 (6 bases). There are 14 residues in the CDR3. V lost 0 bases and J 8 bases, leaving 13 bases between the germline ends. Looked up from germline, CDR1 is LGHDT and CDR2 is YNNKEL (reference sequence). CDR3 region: CASSQDSAGDTQYF. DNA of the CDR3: TGTGCCAGCAGCCAAGATTCGGCAGGGGATACCCAGTACTTC.

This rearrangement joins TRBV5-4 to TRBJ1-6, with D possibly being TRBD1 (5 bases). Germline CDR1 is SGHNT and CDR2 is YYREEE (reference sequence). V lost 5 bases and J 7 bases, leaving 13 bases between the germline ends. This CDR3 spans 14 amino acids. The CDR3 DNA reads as TGTGCCAGCAGGGGGGATGGACGCAATTCACCCCTCCACTTT. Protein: CASRGDGRNSPLHF.

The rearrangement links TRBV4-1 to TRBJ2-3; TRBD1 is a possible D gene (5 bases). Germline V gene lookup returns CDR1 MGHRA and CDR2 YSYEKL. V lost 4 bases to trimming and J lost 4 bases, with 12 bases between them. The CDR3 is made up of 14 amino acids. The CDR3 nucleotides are TGCGCCAGCAGCCCCAGGGATAGAGCAGATACGCAGTATTTT. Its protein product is CASSPRDRADTQYF.